This TCR beta chain was sequenced in a study of T cell repertoires in cytomegalovirus infection. At the level of the study: Indicated by public TCR beta signatures were CMV infection and matching HLA type. Study results and limitations: Ex vivo, HLA-C-restricted CMV-specific TCR beta clonotypes prevailed over the rest of the response. Adding up the frequency of public TCR beta families identified people who carried CMV plus the relevant HLA.

V shed 4 bases and J 8 bases; nucleotides not matched to a gene: 6. Germline V gene sequence: CDR1 SGHDT, CDR2 YYEEEE. This CDR3 contains 14 residues. In TCRdb, the reads were re-called with MiXCR into one record per CDR3 protein. The data hold approximately 500,000 distinct CDR3 sequences, with 26% observed a single time. About this clonotype itself: Its antigen is as yet unknown.

The TCR comes from a human donor in good health (CMV status not recorded). Some clones in this sample may be carry-over from other donors' samples. The chain recombines TRBV5-6 with TRBJ2-1; TRBD2 aligns across 10 bases. Sequenced material: PBMCs. The CDR3 nucleotides are TGTGCCAGCAGCGAGCAGCGGGGGGGGGATGAGCAGTTCTTC. Translation: CASSEQRGGDEQFF. The full variable domain, with the rest looked up from reference TRBV5-6 and TRBJ2-1, is DAGVTQSPTHLIKTRGQQVTLRCSPKSGHDTVSWYQQALGQGPQFIFQYYEEEERQRGNFPDRFSGHQFPNYSSELNVNALLLGDSALYLCASSEQRGGDEQFFGPGTRLTVL.